This T cell receptor beta chain appears in the sequencing data of a study of cytomegalovirus exposure and HLA in healthy donors. Overall study: The study's early data release held around 85 million unique TCRs from HLA-typed donors. Notes on the study in general: Looking again later, the authors saw that most CMV-associated TCR beta chains seemed HLA-restricted. For most TCR sequences rarity was the rule, although some public TCRs occurred in many donors.

The CDR3 is 13 amino acids. CDR1 and CDR2 (germline): SGHRS, YFSETQ. As regards this clone: Its specificity is not known.

The PCR employed 60 Vbeta primers together with 13 Jbeta primers. TCRdb's table, derived via immunoSEQ multiplex PCR, lists solely in-frame clones and lacks some. The repertoire holds about 140,000 clones, with around 80% as singletons. This clonotype was obtained from a man younger than 45 in good health. Sample: PBMCs. V gene TRBV5-1 combines with J gene TRBJ2-5, with D possibly being TRBD1 (6 bases). The end of the DNA is better explained by TRBJ2-7, so the J call may be wrong. The CDR3 sequence is CASRDTSSYEQYF. Here the CDR3 DNA reads TGCGCCAGCCGGGACACCAGCTCCTACGAGCAGTACTTC.